This T cell receptor beta chain is from a study of T cells expressing NK-cell markers. Turning to the study itself: From sorted CD3+CD56+NKG2C+, CD3+CD56+NKG2C- and CD3+CD56-NKG2C+ T cells came the TCR beta repertoires.

CDR1 is MGHRA and CDR2 is YSYEKL in the germline V gene. The CDR3 is made up of 20 amino acids. In the case of this clonotype: Its specificity is not known.

Whole-study findings and limits: It is unclear if expanded NKG2C-expressing clones target HCMV antigens. Also leading the CD3+CD56-NKG2C+ fraction in a handful of donors were these clonotypes.

TCR beta cDNA was made by 5'RACE template switching with UMIs. One entry per CDR3 protein, without DNA, is what TCRdb gives after re-calling the 5' RACE reads. The sample has 300,000 to 450,000 distinct CDR3 sequences. This chain joins TRBV4-1 and TRBJ2-6; TCRdb lists TRBD1, though no DNA is available to test this call. The receptor comes from a man aged 18 to 69 in good health. Sequenced: blood T cells: a sorted CD56 or NKG2C T cell subset, CD4+ or CD8+ T cells, or bulk PBMC T cells (not recorded which). The CDR3 protein is CASSQDRGDRASSGANVLTF.